Reported below is one TCR beta chain. The antigen is not known. The data were obtained in a study of CD8 T cells in Susac syndrome. Study-level results: In TEMRA cells and active patients, CD8+ clonal expansion in Susac reached its peak.

The RNA, 0.5 to 1 ug, was put through reverse transcription using random hexamers. TCRdb itself ran the immunoSEQ multiplex PCR reads through MiXCR, one entry per CDR3 protein. The sample includes fewer than 140,000 distinct CDR3 sequences, less than 95% of them seen just once. The CDR3 length is 16 residues. Germline values: CDR1 DFQATT, CDR2 SNEGSKA (reference sequence). Trimming took 1 base from V and 5 from J, leaving 17 bases between them. The specimen was CD8+ T cells from PBMCs. The chain links TRBV20-1 to TRBJ2-2, with a possible D match to TRBD1 (5 bases). This TCR derives from a human donor with Susac syndrome. CDR3 protein: CSARVPQGQETGELFF. CDR3 DNA: TGCAGTGCTAGAGTCCCCCAGGGCCAGGAGACCGGGGAGCTGTTTTTT.